The T cell receptor (beta chain) described here comes from a study of regulatory T cells in long-lasting Graves disease. Overall study: Disease was considered persistent Graves' disease after over 5 years of antithyroid drugs (with positive TSH receptor antibodies).

V shed 0 bases and J shed 0 bases, with 8 bases lying between them. Germline CDR1 and CDR2: WSHSY and SAAADI. CDR3 length equals 15 residues. With iRepertoire HTBI primers and Arm-PCR of CDR3 regions, TCR beta libraries were built. From the multiplex PCR reads, TCRdb called clonotypes with MiXCR, one entry per CDR3 protein. The table records about 660,000 distinct CDR3 sequences, about 32% of them present only once. Time point described: persistent/refractory GD, antithyroid drugs over 5 years with positive TRAb. With RNA extracted from PBMCs as input, the TCR library was made. This rearrangement joins TRBV10-2 to TRBJ1-1; D is uncertain. The receptor was isolated from a female donor with Graves disease. Sequenced here: peripheral blood mononuclear cells (PBMCs), sampled when the disease was refractory, from a patient treated with antithyroid drugs. CDR3 DNA sequence: TGCGCCAGCAGTGAGTCCAGGCAGATGAACACTGAAGCTTTCTTT. This translates into CASSESRQMNTEAFF.